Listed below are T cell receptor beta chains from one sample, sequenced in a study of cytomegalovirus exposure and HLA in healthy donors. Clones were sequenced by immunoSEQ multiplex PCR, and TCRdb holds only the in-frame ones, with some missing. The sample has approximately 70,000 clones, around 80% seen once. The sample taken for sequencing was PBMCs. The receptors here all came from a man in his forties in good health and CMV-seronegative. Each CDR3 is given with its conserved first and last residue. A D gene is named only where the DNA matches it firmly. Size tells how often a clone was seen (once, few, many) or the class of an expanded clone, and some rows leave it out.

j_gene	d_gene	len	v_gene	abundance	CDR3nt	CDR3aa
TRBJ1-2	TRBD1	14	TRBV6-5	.	TGTGCCAGCAGTGGCACCGGGACAGCCTATGGCTACACCTTC	CASSGTGTAYGYTF
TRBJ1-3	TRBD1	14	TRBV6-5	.	TGTGCCAGCGCCTCAGGGGGCGTCGGAAACACCATATATTTT	CASASGGVGNTIYF
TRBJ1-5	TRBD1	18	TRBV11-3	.	TGTGCCAGCAGCCTCTTACCGGGACAGGGGGCGGGCAATCAGCCCCAGCATTTT	CASSLLPGQGAGNQPQHF
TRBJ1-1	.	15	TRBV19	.	TGTGCCAGTAGTATGGGCAGGGAAGGAAGGACTGAAGCTTTCTTT	CASSMGREGRTEAFF
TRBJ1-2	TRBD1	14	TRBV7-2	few	TGTGCCAGCAGCTTAGACAGGGGGCAAGGCGGCTACACCTTC	CASSLDRGQGGYTF
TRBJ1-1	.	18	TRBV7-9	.	TGTGCCAGCAGCTTAGTGGGACTACAAAAAGGGGCTTTCCCTGAAGCTTTCTTT	CASSLVGLQKGAFPEAFF
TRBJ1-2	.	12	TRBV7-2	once	TGTGCCAGCAGCCAGGGGAACTATGGCTACACCTTC	CASSQGNYGYTF
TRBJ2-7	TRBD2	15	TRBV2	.	TGTGCCAGCAGTGAAGAGAGGGCGGGAGCGGGGGAGCAGTACTTC	CASSEERAGAGEQYF
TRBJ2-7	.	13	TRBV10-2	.	TGCGCCAGCAGTGTGGACAGAGGTTACGAGCAGTACTTC	CASSVDRGYEQYF
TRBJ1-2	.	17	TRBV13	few	TGTGCCAGCAGTCCGACCCAGGGTTACGAGTGGGCCTATGGCTACACCTTC	CASSPTQGYEWAYGYTF
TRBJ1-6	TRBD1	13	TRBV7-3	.	TGTGCCAGCAGCCTGGACAGGTTTTCACCCCTCCACTTT	CASSLDRFSPLHF
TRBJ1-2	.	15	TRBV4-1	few	TGCGCCAGCAGCCAAGCGGGAAGGTCCTTCTATGGCTACACCTTC	CASSQAGRSFYGYTF
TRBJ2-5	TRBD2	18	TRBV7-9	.	TGTGCCAGCAGCGCCGGACTAGCGGGGTCTGCATTACGGGAGACCCAGTACTTC	CASSAGLAGSALRETQYF
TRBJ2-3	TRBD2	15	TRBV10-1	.	TGCGCCAGCAGTGATCTAGCGGGGGCCACAGATACGCAGTATTTT	CASSDLAGATDTQYF
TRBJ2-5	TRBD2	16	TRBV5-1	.	TGCGCCAGCAGCTTGGGGCTAGCGGGAGGACAAGAGACCCAGTACTTC	CASSLGLAGGQETQYF
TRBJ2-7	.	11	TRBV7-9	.	TGTTCCAGCAGTCTCTCCTACGAGCAGTACTTC	CSSSLSYEQYF
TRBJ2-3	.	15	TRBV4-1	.	TGCGCCAGCAGCCCCTCGGGGGGCCTGACAGATACGCAGTATTTT	CASSPSGGLTDTQYF
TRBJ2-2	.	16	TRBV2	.	TGTGCCAGCAGGGGCATAGTGAGATCGAACACCGGGGAGCTGTTTTTT	CASRGIVRSNTGELFF
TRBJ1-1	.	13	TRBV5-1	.	TGCGCCAGCAGCTTACGGGAGGGGACTGAAGCTTTCTTT	CASSLREGTEAFF
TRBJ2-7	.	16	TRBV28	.	TGTGCCAGCAGTTTATTTCGAGCGGGCTTCACCTACGAGCAGTACTTC	CASSLFRAGFTYEQYF